This passage covers 8 T cell receptor beta chains from one sample sequenced in a study of T-cell memory formation after mild COVID-19. Each CDR3 protein is one row after TCRdb ran MiXCR on the 5' RACE reads. The data hold some 450,000 distinct CDR3 sequences, with over 15% observed a single time. The specimen was PBMCs or a T cell subset sorted from them (not recorded which). All receptors derive from a man between 18 and 29 years old who had mild COVID-19 (a few samples of this study predate the infection). Cell type and time point are not known.

This clonotype came up a few times. J is TRBJ2-7 and V is TRBV9, with 8 bases fitting TRBD1. Germline values: CDR1 SGDLS, CDR2 YYNGEE. The V segment lost 4 bases and the J segment 5 bases; nucleotides outside the gene matches: 5. CDR3 length equals 13 residues. CDR3 region: CASSSWTGNEQYF. CDR3 nucleotide sequence: TGTGCCAGCAGCTCTTGGACAGGGAACGAGCAGTACTTC.

The chain combines TRBV6-2 or TRBV6-3 with TRBJ2-3, with D possibly being TRBD2 (6 bases). Trimming cost V 10 bases and J 6 bases, with 20 bases left between them. Germline CDR1 and CDR2: MNHEY and SVGEGT. CDR3 size: 14 residues. The CDR3 DNA is TGTGCCACCGGTAGCGGCCCCTTTTCGGATACGCAGTATTTT. This codes for CATGSGPFSDTQYF.

This clonotype occurred a few times. The chain joins TRBV3-1 to TRBJ1-6; no clear D. The CDR3 runs 14 residues. Germline V gene lookup returns CDR1 LGHDT and CDR2 YNNKEL (reference sequence). The V gene lost 7 bases and the J gene lost 6 bases, with 13 bases spanning the gap. The CDR3 bases are TGTGCCAGCACCAACCGGGATTTTAATTCACCCCTCCACTTT. Its translation: CASTNRDFNSPLHF.

The chain combines TRBV6-6 with TRBJ1-3; no reliable D call. Germline CDR1 reads MNHNY; CDR2 reads SVGAGI (reference sequence). The CDR3 covers 14 residues. V lost 4 bases and J lost 4, with 11 bases in between. The CDR3 reads CASSSTGKGNTIYF. The CDR3 DNA reads TGTGCCAGCAGTTCGACGGGGAAGGGAAACACCATATATTTT.

The chain combines TRBV10-3 with TRBJ2-3; D unclear. The CDR3 totals 11 residues. Trimming removed 5 bases from V and 3 bases from J, with 3 bases in between. Per the germline V gene, CDR1 is ENHRY and CDR2 is SYGVKD. Written as DNA, the CDR3 is TGTGCCATCAGTAAGACAGATACGCAGTATTTT. Protein: CAISKTDTQYF.

CDR3 amino acids: CASSFSGERGYEQYV. Written as DNA, the CDR3 is TGTGCCAGCAGCTTCAGCGGGGAAAGGGGGTACGAGCAGTACGTC. The chain employs TRBV7-8 and TRBJ2-7; TRBD2 is a possible D gene (7 bases). Trimming left V 3 bases short and J 4 bases short, with 16 bases between. Germline lookup yields CDR1 SGHVS and CDR2 FQNEAQ. This CDR3 comprises 15 residues.

This clonotype has just a few counts. V usage is TRBV7-8 and J usage is TRBJ2-3; a possible D gene is TRBD2 (6 bases). This CDR3 contains 17 residues. The germline V and J ends were trimmed by 1 base and 2 bases, with 16 bases remaining between them. Germline values: CDR1 SGHVS, CDR2 FQNEAQ. The DNA of the CDR3 is TGTGCCAGCAGCTTAGAGTCGGGGGTGCGTAACACAGATACGCAGTATTTT. It is translated as CASSLESGVRNTDTQYF.

This clonotype was observed a few times. The chain recombines TRBV6-2 or TRBV6-3 with TRBJ2-1; tentative D call: TRBD1 (6 bases). CDR1 and CDR2 from the germline V gene are MNHEY and SVGEGT. CDR3 size: 18 residues. With 2 bases removed from V and 0 bases from J, the gap between germline ends came to 17 bases. The CDR3 region has the DNA TGTGCCAGCAGTTACGTCCCTGGACAGCCATTCTCCTACAATGAGCAGTTCTTC. It encodes CASSYVPGQPFSYNEQFF.